Below are 32 T cell receptor beta chains sequenced from a single sample in a study of beta chain features in type 1 diabetes. What was sequenced were expressed TCRB transcripts, since all of the isolated RNA had been reverse transcribed. Sequenced by immunoSEQ multiplex PCR; TCRdb stores in-frame clones only, minus some. The sample has around 300,000 clones; about 10% are singletons. What was sequenced was naive CD4+ T cells from blood. These receptors were taken from a woman in her thirties in good health.

This chain links TRBV7-3 with TRBJ1-2, with D unclear. This CDR3 has 14 residues. CDR1 SGHTA and CDR2 FQGTGA come from the germline V gene. V shed 5 bases and J shed 6 bases, with 16 bases lying between them. The CDR3 DNA reads TGTGCCAGCAGCCCTAGGCCCGGTCAAAATGGCTACACCTTC. This gives the protein CASSPRPGQNGYTF.

This clone was observed a few times. Additional DNA sequences in this sample encode the identical CDR3. The V call is TRBV5-1, the J call TRBJ2-1; 7 positions match TRBD1. Germline CDR1 SGHRS, CDR2 YFSETQ. The CDR3 covers 15 residues. V was pared by 0 bases and J by 2 bases, with 2 bases of the junction left unmatched. CDR3 nucleotides: TGCGCCAGCAGCTTGGGGCAGGGGGCCTACAATGAGCAGTTCTTC. Amino acid sequence: CASSLGQGAYNEQFF.

This clone came up a few times. This chain uses TRBV7-2 with TRBJ2-4; possibly TRBD2 for D (6 bases). This CDR3 has 13 residues. CDR1 and CDR2 from the germline V gene are SGHTA and FQGNSA. The V and J ends lost 3 bases and 9 bases respectively, with 12 bases between them. The CDR3 loop is CASSFTEAGIQYF. In DNA, the CDR3 is TGTGCCAGCAGCTTCACCGAAGCGGGCATTCAGTACTTC.

This rearrangement joins TRBV6-5 to TRBJ2-3; a weak D match, TRBD2 (5 bases). V lost 6 bases and J 0 bases, leaving 13 bases between the germline ends. The V gene's germline CDR1 is MNHEY and CDR2 SVGAGI. The CDR3 covers 15 residues. CDR3 in amino acids: CASSPRVASTDTQYF. CDR3 bases: TGTGCCAGCAGCCCAAGGGTAGCGAGCACAGATACGCAGTATTTT.

This clone turned up a few times. This chain connects TRBV19 to TRBJ2-1; a possible D gene is TRBD2 (7 bases). Germline loops: CDR1 LNHDA, CDR2 SQIVND (reference sequence). The CDR3 consists of 16 residues. V lost 0 bases and J 7 bases, leaving 16 bases between the germline ends. CDR3 in DNA: TGTGCCAGTAGTATAGACGGGGGGCGCGTCGCGAATGAGCAGTTCTTC. It codes for CASSIDGGRVANEQFF.

This clone showed up just a few times. The sample contains more than one DNA sequence encoding this CDR3. The chain combines TRBV4-3 with TRBJ2-1; 7 bases match TRBD2. V lost 4 bases to trimming and J lost 7 bases; unmatched junction nucleotides: 10. The CDR3 contains 15 residues. CDR1 LGHNA and CDR2 YSLEER come from the germline V gene. CDR3 protein: CASSPRLAGVNEQFF. CDR3 in DNA: TGCGCCAGCAGCCCTCGGTTGGCGGGAGTTAATGAGCAGTTCTTC.

This clone has a handful of counts. This chain uses TRBV7-8 with TRBJ2-5, with a tentative D call TRBD2 (6 bases). Trimming pared 1 base from V and 6 bases from J, leaving 9 bases between. The CDR3 consists of 13 residues. Germline assignment: CDR1 SGHVS and CDR2 FQNEAQ. The CDR3: CASSLVGRQTQYF. CDR3 nucleotide sequence: TGTGCCAGCAGCTTAGTCGGGAGACAGACCCAGTACTTC.

This chain connects TRBV7-2 to TRBJ2-2; 8 positions agree with TRBD1. In germline, CDR1 is SGHTA, CDR2 FQGNSA. The CDR3 has 14 residues. V shed 6 bases and J 7 bases; nucleotides not matched to a gene: 7. CDR3 residues: CASRSGGAVGELFF. The DNA for the CDR3 is TGTGCCAGCAGATCAGGGGGCGCGGTCGGGGAGCTGTTTTTT.

This clone turned up a few times. The genes are TRBV7-2 and TRBJ2-7; TRBD2 is a possible D gene (5 bases). The V gene lost 5 bases and the J gene lost 3 bases, with 17 bases spanning the gap. Germline V gene lookup returns CDR1 SGHTA and CDR2 FQGNSA. This CDR3 comprises 15 residues. The DNA of the CDR3 is TGTGCCAGCAGCGATACTGGTCTTCGGGGCTACGAGCAGTACTTC. This sequence encodes CASSDTGLRGYEQYF.

This clone has a handful of counts. V and J are TRBV6-5 and TRBJ2-7, with 7 positions matching TRBD1. This CDR3 comprises 15 residues. Germline V gene data show CDR1 as MNHEY and CDR2 as SVGAGI. After removal of 0 bases from V and 2 bases from J, the junction contained 4 bases not matched to a gene. CDR3 sequence: CASSYSDRVAYEQYF. DNA of the CDR3: TGTGCCAGCAGTTACTCCGACAGGGTGGCCTACGAGCAGTACTTC.

V gene TRBV21-1 combines with J gene TRBJ2-1; the table's D call TRBD2 went unverified against the DNA. TRBV21-1 is deemed a pseudogene. The CDR3 has 16 amino acids. The CDR3 DNA follows: TGTGCCAGCAGCAAGGATTCGGCGGGAGTTGACAATGAGCAGTTCTTC. Translated: CASSKDSAGVDNEQFF.

This clone has only a few counts. The chain couples TRBV14 to TRBJ2-5; no firm D call. CDR3 length: 15 residues. V was trimmed by 0 bases and J by 4 bases, leaving 12 bases between them. Germline CDR1 reads SGHDN; CDR2 reads FVKESK. The CDR3 loop is CASSQEMRKRETQYF. CDR3 nucleotide sequence: TGTGCCAGCAGCCAAGAGATGAGAAAAAGAGAGACCCAGTACTTC.

The chain joins TRBV2 to TRBJ1-2; D is ambiguous. Germline-derived CDR1 and CDR2 are SNHLY and FYNNEI. This CDR3 has 13 amino acids. V lost 2 bases and J lost 8, with 12 bases in between. The CDR3: CASSESLFYGYTF. CDR3 coding DNA: TGTGCCAGCAGTGAATCTTTGTTCTACGGCTACACCTTC.

The chain couples TRBV5-1 to TRBJ1-2, with no clear D. Germline loops: CDR1 SGHRS, CDR2 YFSETQ. CDR3 length equals 14 residues. The ends were cut back, 4 bases at V and 4 bases at J, with 14 bases in the middle. CDR3 amino acids: CASSPTEESYGYTF. CDR3 coding DNA: TGCGCCAGCAGCCCGACGGAGGAGAGCTATGGCTACACCTTC.

Turning to this clone: Compared with germline, one end of the junction differs, possibly owing to a read error. This rearrangement joins TRBV18 to TRBJ2-1; 8 bases match TRBD2. In germline, CDR1 is KGHSH, CDR2 LQKENI. This CDR3 comprises 15 residues. CDR3 nucleotides: TGTGCCAGCTCAGCACCTCTAGCGGGTAAAAATGAGCAGTTCTTC. Its translation: CASSAPLAGKNEQFF. The full variable domain, its missing parts supplied by reference TRBV18 and TRBJ2-1, is NAGVMQNPRHLVRRRGQEARLRCSPMKGHSHVYWYRQLPEEGLKFMVYLQKENIIDESGMPKERFSAEFPKEGPSILRIQQVVRGDSAAYFCASSAPLAGKNEQFFGPGTRLTVL.

The chain joins TRBV2 to TRBJ2-1, with TRBD2 matching over 13 bases. V shed 6 bases, J shed 10 bases, and the junction held 6 bases outside the gene matches. This CDR3 is 14 amino acids long. The germline gives CDR1 SNHLY, CDR2 FYNNEI. In nucleotides, the CDR3 is TGTGCCAGCAGGGGGACTAGCGGGATGGGGGAGCAGTTCTTC. Translated: CASRGTSGMGEQFF. The complete variable domain, with remaining parts taken from reference TRBV2 and TRBJ2-1, reads EPEVTQTPSHQVTQMGQEVILRCVPISNHLYFYWYRQILGQKVEFLVSFYNNEISEKSEIFDDQFSVERPDGSNFTLKIRSTKLEDSAMYFCASRGTSGMGEQFFGPGTRLTVL.

Worth noting for this clone: Other nucleotide sequences from this sample produce the same CDR3. The rearrangement uses TRBV28 and TRBJ2-7; tentatively, D is TRBD1 (5 bases). Germline CDR1 is MDHEN and CDR2 is SYDVKM. Trimming took 4 bases from V and 4 from J, leaving 5 bases between them. This CDR3 region has 11 residues. The CDR3 DNA sequence: TGTGCCAGCAGTTCAGGGTACGAGCAGTACTTC. This encodes CASSSGYEQYF. The variable domain in full, with the rest retrieved from reference TRBV28 and TRBJ2-7, is DVKVTQSSRYLVKRTGEKVFLECVQDMDHENMFWYRQDPGLGLRLIYFSYDVKMKEKGDIPEGYSVSREKKERFSLILESASTNQTSMYLCASSSGYEQYFGPGTRLTVT.

This clone was seen only a few times. The V call is TRBV27, the J call TRBJ2-7, with 15 bases that match TRBD2. Germline loops: CDR1 MNHEY, CDR2 SMNVEV (reference sequence). V lost 6 bases, J lost 4 bases, and 7 bases stayed unmatched. CDR3 length: 16 residues. The CDR3 DNA reads as TGTGCCAGCAGGCGGACTAGCGGGAGGGACCTTTACGAGCAGTACTTC. Protein product: CASRRTSGRDLYEQYF.

This CDR3 reads CASSLGVRGQGGYTF. As DNA, the CDR3 is TGTGCCAGCAGCCTCGGCGTCAGGGGGCAAGGTGGCTACACCTTC. The V and J genes are TRBV28 and TRBJ1-2, with 8 bases fitting TRBD1. The junction had 13 bases not matched to a gene; V was cut back by 6 bases and J by 7 bases. Germline assignment: CDR1 MDHEN and CDR2 SYDVKM. The CDR3 has 15 amino acids.

Only a few counts were recorded for this clone. The V and J genes are TRBV28 and TRBJ2-7, with TRBD2 matching 14 bases. The V gene's germline CDR1 is MDHEN and CDR2 SYDVKM. The length of the CDR3 is 16 residues. The V and J ends lost 8 bases and 3 bases, in that order; junction bases with no gene match: 9. The CDR3 reads CASGGPGLAGVYEQYF. CDR3 coding DNA: TGTGCCAGCGGGGGCCCGGGACTAGCGGGAGTCTACGAGCAGTACTTC.

This chain joins TRBV6-6 and TRBJ2-7; 8 bases are a match to TRBD1. CDR3 length: 15 amino acids. The V segment lost 2 bases and the J segment 6 bases; nucleotides outside the gene matches: 9. Germline loops: CDR1 MNHNY, CDR2 SVGAGI (reference sequence). The CDR3: CASSYVDRGEGEQYF. CDR3 in DNA: TGTGCCAGCAGTTACGTAGACAGGGGTGAAGGCGAGCAGTACTTC.

The chain uses TRBV9 and TRBJ1-1, with D unclear. The length of the CDR3 is 14 residues. Between the trimmed V and J ends, which lost 1 base and 0 bases, there was a span of 7 bases. Germline V gives CDR1 SGDLS, CDR2 YYNGEE. CDR3 sequence reads: CASSVQAVNTEAFF. For the CDR3, the DNA is TGTGCCAGCAGCGTACAGGCTGTGAACACTGAAGCTTTCTTT.

This clone was observed a few times. CDR3 sequence (DNA): TGTGCCAGCAGTTACAGGCGGGTAGAGACCCAGTACTTC. This translates into CASSYRRVETQYF. The V and J genes are TRBV6-5 and TRBJ2-5, with D possibly TRBD2 on 5 matching bases. The CDR3 sequence is 13 residues long. From germline, CDR1 is MNHEY and CDR2 SVGAGI. V was cut by 2 bases and J by 4 bases, with 8 bases left in between.

The chain joins TRBV27 to TRBJ2-7; TRBD2 matches 7 bases. This CDR3 comprises 16 residues. J gave up 1 base and V 0 bases, and 6 bases lay outside the gene matches. CDR1 and CDR2 from the germline V gene are MNHEY and SMNVEV (reference sequence). The CDR3 reads CASSLSSRESSYEQYF. The CDR3 DNA follows: TGTGCCAGCAGTTTATCATCGCGGGAGTCGTCCTACGAGCAGTACTTC.

The sample holds a few counts of this clone. The J gene is TRBJ2-3, the V gene TRBV9; 7 bases fit TRBD2. The CDR3 spans 16 residues. Trimming cost V 3 bases and J 2 bases; bases outside gene matches: 9. Germline V gene data show CDR1 as SGDLS and CDR2 as YYNGEE. CDR3 sequence (DNA): TGTGCCAGCAGCGGCCGGGGGGAGAGTCCCACAGATACGCAGTATTTT. This encodes CASSGRGESPTDTQYF. Variable domain in full (rest from reference TRBV9 and TRBJ2-3): DSGVTQTPKHLITATGQRVTLRCSPRSGDLSVYWYQQSLDQGLQFLIQYYNGEERAKGNILERFSAQQFPDLHSELNLSSLELGDSALYFCASSGRGESPTDTQYFGPGTRLTVL.

A few counts support this clone. The chain recombines TRBV11-2 with TRBJ1-5; D gene ambiguous. The CDR3 consists of 16 residues. Trimming removed 1 base at V and 9 bases at J, with 19 bases between. Per germline, CDR1 SGHAT and CDR2 FQNNGV. The DNA of the CDR3 is TGTGCCAGCAGCTTAGGGAGTTGGGAGGGTCGAGCGCCCCAGCATTTT. Protein product: CASSLGSWEGRAPQHF.

This clone was detected a few times. The chain recombines TRBV23-1 with TRBJ1-5; D is unclear. TRBV23-1 is assigned to the ORF class and has an uncertain function. V was shortened by 1 base and J by 0 bases, with 10 bases between the two germline ends. This CDR3 is 16 amino acids long. In nucleotides, the CDR3 is TGCGCCAGCAGTCAATATATAGATTATAGCAATCAGCCCCAGCATTTT. Amino acids: CASSQYIDYSNQPQHF.

The chain has TRBV27 and TRBJ2-1, with TRBD2 matching over 12 bases. The germline V gene has CDR1 MNHEY and CDR2 SMNVEV (reference sequence). The CDR3 runs to 17 residues. Germline trimming cut 1 base from V and 6 bases from J; bases unmatched to any gene: 7. The CDR3 protein is CASSLYQSSGRANEQFF. The CDR3, as DNA: TGTGCCAGCAGTTTATATCAGTCTAGCGGGAGGGCCAATGAGCAGTTCTTC.

The chain has TRBV5-4 and TRBJ2-5, with D possibly matching TRBD1 (5 bases). There are 13 residues in the CDR3. CDR1 is SGHNT, CDR2 YYREEE, per germline (reference sequence). Between the trimmed V and J ends, which lost 6 bases and 3 bases, there was a span of 12 bases. CDR3 sequence: CASKPVGEETQYF. CDR3 in DNA: TGTGCCAGCAAACCCGTAGGGGAAGAGACCCAGTACTTC.

This rearrangement joins TRBV7-2 to TRBJ2-7; 7 nucleotides agree with TRBD2. Per the germline V gene, CDR1 is SGHTA and CDR2 is FQGNSA. The CDR3 contains 17 residues. Germline trimming cut 2 bases from V and 1 base from J; bases unmatched to any gene: 11. The CDR3 here is CASSLFLGGSPSYEQYF. DNA for the CDR3: TGTGCCAGCAGCTTATTTCTTGGCGGGAGCCCTTCCTACGAGCAGTACTTC.

The CDR3 sequence is CASSLTNYGYTF. The DNA for the CDR3 is TGTGCCAGCAGCCTTACTAACTATGGCTACACCTTC. The V and J genes are TRBV25-1 and TRBJ1-2; D remains unclear. V lost 6 bases and J 0 bases, leaving 5 bases between the germline ends. The CDR3 length is 12 residues. Germline assignment: CDR1 MGHDK and CDR2 SYGVNS.

This sequence joins TRBV18 and TRBJ1-5; D unresolved. CDR3 length: 13 amino acids. CDR1 is KGHSH and CDR2 is LQKENI in the germline V gene. The V end lost 5 bases, the J end lost 4 bases, and 9 bases lay between the germline ends. As DNA, the CDR3 is TGTGCCAGCTCAACTACTGGGAATCAGCCCCAGCATTTT. Its translation is CASSTTGNQPQHF.